A single sample gave rise to the 23 T cell receptor beta chains below, sequenced in a study of blood T cell repertoires in COVID-19. The assay was immunoSEQ multiplex PCR, and TCRdb's table has in-frame clones only and misses some. The sample has approximately 170,000 clones, 70% to 90% seen once. Sequences were obtained from PBMCs or T cells enriched from blood (not recorded which). The receptors stem from a man aged 35-49 years who had recovered from COVID-19.

The V gene is TRBV10-3, the J gene TRBJ1-2; D remains unclear. V dropped 2 bases and J dropped 4 bases, with 14 bases sitting between them. Per germline, CDR1 ENHRY and CDR2 SYGVKD. This CDR3 has 15 amino acids. The CDR3 DNA is TGTGCCATCAGTGAGGTGCCAGGTTCTACCTATGGCTACACCTTC. This translates into CAISEVPGSTYGYTF.

This clone was recorded once. The V call is TRBV5-1, the J call TRBJ1-3, with a tentative D call TRBD1 (5 bases). The CDR3 is 13 amino acids. Trimming took off 0 bases at V and 8 bases at J, with 9 bases between the two ends. The germline V gene encodes CDR1 SGHRS and CDR2 YFSETQ. For the CDR3, the DNA is TGCGCCAGCAGCTTGGCCGCGGGGGACACCATATATTTT. Translation: CASSLAAGDTIYF.

The chain carries TRBV7-2 and TRBJ2-2; D possibly corresponds to TRBD2 (5 bases). The CDR3 is 16 residues long. Trimming took 2 bases from V and 6 from J, leaving 16 bases between them. Looked up from germline, CDR1 is SGHTA and CDR2 is FQGNSA. The CDR3 bases are TGTGCCAGCAGCTTACGGAAAGGACTTCCATCCGGGGAGCTGTTTTTT. Translating it yields CASSLRKGLPSGELFF.

V and J are TRBV19 and TRBJ2-5, with D perhaps TRBD2 (5 bases). The V end lost 2 bases, the J end lost 5 bases, and 9 bases lay between the germline ends. CDR1 and CDR2 (germline): LNHDA, SQIVND (reference sequence). The CDR3 is 13 amino acids. The CDR3 sequence: CASSIRQRETQYF. DNA for the CDR3: TGTGCCAGTAGTATAAGGCAGCGGGAGACCCAGTACTTC.

The chain uses TRBV7-3 and TRBJ2-2; D is unclear. CDR1 is SGHTA, CDR2 FQGTGA, per germline. This CDR3 contains 15 residues. V lost 0 bases, J lost 3 bases, and 8 bases lay in between. The CDR3 region has the DNA TGTGCCAGCAGCTTAACACCCCGGTACACCGGGGAGCTGTTTTTT. Its translation is CASSLTPRYTGELFF.

On this clone: The junction departs from germline at one end; a sequencing error may be responsible. The chain has TRBV7-2 and TRBJ2-3; 9 bases agree with TRBD2. The CDR3 is 14 amino acids. Germline CDR1 and CDR2: SGHTA and FQGNSA. The chain's CDR3 is CASRLAGATDTQYF. The DNA of the CDR3 is TGTGCCAGCAGATTAGCGGGGGCCACAGATACGCAGTATTTT.

V usage is TRBV4-2 and J usage is TRBJ1-1; D not resolved. This CDR3 has 16 residues. Trimming shortened V by 1 base and J by 2 bases, and 14 bases separated the two germline ends. Germline V gene lookup returns CDR1 LGHNA and CDR2 YNFKEQ. CDR3 nucleotides: TGTGCCAGCAGCCAAGTATTAAAGTCGGTTAACACTGAAGCTTTCTTT. It is translated as CASSQVLKSVNTEAFF.

This chain links TRBV30 with TRBJ2-3; D gene ambiguous. The CDR3 contains 12 residues. From germline, CDR1 is GTSNPN and CDR2 SVGIG (reference sequence). V lost 2 bases and J 2 bases, leaving 5 bases between the germline ends. The CDR3 is CAWSMATDTQYF. CDR3 nucleotides: TGTGCCTGGAGTATGGCCACAGATACGCAGTATTTT.

J is TRBJ2-7 and V is TRBV3-1 (or the pseudogene TRBV3-2); possible D gene TRBD1, 6 bases. Germline values: CDR1 LGHDT, CDR2 YNNKEL (reference sequence). V was shortened by 3 bases and J by 4 bases, with 19 bases between the two germline ends. The CDR3 contains 16 residues. The CDR3 nucleotides read TGTGCCAGCAGCCAGTACAGGGAGTGGGAAAGGTACGAGCAGTACGTC. Translating it yields CASSQYREWERYEQYV.

The V and J genes are TRBV29-1 and TRBJ1-1; D is possibly TRBD1 (5 bases). The germline gives CDR1 SQVTM, CDR2 ANQGSEA. There are 14 residues in the CDR3. V lost 6 bases, J lost 7 bases, and 21 bases lay in between. Here the CDR3 reads CSVTKGQRGDEAFF. CDR3 coding DNA: TGCAGCGTCACGAAGGGCCAGCGGGGGGATGAAGCTTTCTTT. The complete variable domain, with remaining parts taken from reference TRBV29-1 and TRBJ1-1, reads SAVISQKPSRDICQRGTSLTIQCQVDSQVTMMFWYRQQPGQSLTLIATANQGSEATYESGFVIDKFPISRPNLTFSTLTVSNMSPEDSSIYLCSVTKGQRGDEAFFGQGTRLTVV.

This sequence joins TRBV6-5 and TRBJ1-6; a possible D gene is TRBD1 (6 bases). V lost 5 bases and J lost 7, with 15 bases in between. The germline CDR1 and CDR2 sequences are MNHEY and SVGAGI. This CDR3 has 15 residues. This CDR3 is CASSTPAGQNSPLHF. The CDR3 DNA is TGTGCCAGCAGTACCCCCGCAGGACAGAATTCACCCCTCCACTTT.

The J gene is TRBJ2-3, the V gene TRBV10-1; D not resolved. Germline V lookup: CDR1 WNHNN, CDR2 SYGVQD (reference sequence). V was cut by 3 bases and J by 6 bases, with 10 bases left in between. CDR3 length: 13 residues. CDR3 region: CASSDRSVDTQYF. The DNA for the CDR3 is TGCGCCAGCAGTGACCGCTCGGTTGATACGCAGTATTTT.

This clone was counted only a few times. The gene calls are TRBV25-1 and TRBJ1-1; possible D gene TRBD1, 6 bases. CDR3 length equals 13 residues. Trimming removed 10 bases from V and 9 bases from J, with 21 bases in between. CDR1 is MGHDK and CDR2 is SYGVNS in the germline V gene. The CDR3 nucleotides read TGTGCCACCAGAAGCTCGGACGGGACACAAGCTTTCTTT. Protein product: CATRSSDGTQAFF.

DNA of the CDR3: TGTGCCAGCAGCTCGCTAGCGGTGAGCACAGATACGCAGTATTTT. This sequence encodes CASSSLAVSTDTQYF. The chain is built from TRBV7-9 and TRBJ2-3, with TRBD2 matching over 7 bases. This CDR3 is built from 15 residues. The V and J ends lost 4 bases and 0 bases, in that order; junction bases with no gene match: 4. In germline, CDR1 is SEHNR, CDR2 FQNEAQ (reference sequence).

The genes are TRBV9 and TRBJ2-2, with TRBD2 matching over 9 bases. Germline CDR1 reads SGDLS; CDR2 reads YYNGEE. Trimming took 4 bases from V and 3 from J; bases not matched to a gene: 13. This CDR3 has 18 residues. The CDR3 protein is CASSTPLGGGADTGELFF. For the CDR3, the DNA is TGTGCCAGCAGCACCCCGCTGGGCGGGGGGGCGGACACCGGGGAGCTGTTTTTT.

The CDR3 DNA reads as TGTGCCAGCAGTTTATGGGGGCGAGAGACCCAGTACTTC. This codes for CASSLWGRETQYF. This rearrangement joins TRBV28 to TRBJ2-5; possible D gene TRBD1, 5 bases. The CDR3 covers 13 residues. The germline V and J ends were trimmed by 0 bases and 4 bases, with 6 bases remaining between them. Germline V lookup: CDR1 MDHEN, CDR2 SYDVKM.

The CDR3 bases are TGTGCCAGCAGCCGACAGACTAGCGGGGTCGGGAATGAGCAGTTCTTC. Its translation: CASSRQTSGVGNEQFF. The chain links TRBV11-1 to TRBJ2-1; TRBD2 matches at 11 bases. The germline CDR1 and CDR2 sequences are SGHAT and FQDESV (reference sequence). The CDR3 covers 16 residues. J was trimmed by 7 bases and V by 5 bases; bases with no gene match: 10.

The chain is built from TRBV13 and TRBJ1-1; a weak D match, TRBD1 (6 bases). With 1 base removed from V and 1 base from J, the gap between germline ends came to 7 bases. Germline CDR1 is PRHDT and CDR2 is FYEKMQ (reference sequence). The CDR3 sequence is 14 residues long. CDR3 in amino acids: CASSLAGENTEAFF. CDR3 nucleotide sequence: TGTGCCAGCAGCTTAGCAGGGGAGAACACTGAAGCTTTCTTT.

The chain joins TRBV12-3 or TRBV12-4 to TRBJ2-7; the match to TRBD2 covers 8 bases. The V gene end was trimmed by 5 bases and the J gene end by 6 bases; junction bases not matched to a gene: 3. This CDR3 is built from 12 residues. CDR3 nucleotide sequence: TGTGCCAGCAGTCTCGCGGGGGGCGAGCAGTACTTC. It translates to CASSLAGGEQYF.

This clone has a count of ten or more. The CDR3 nucleotides are TGTGCCAGCAGCTTACTCGGGAATGCCTACAATGAGCAGTTCTTC. Protein sequence: CASSLLGNAYNEQFF. The chain couples TRBV7-3 to TRBJ2-1, with TRBD2 as a possible D gene (5 bases). This CDR3 region has 15 residues. V was pared by 2 bases and J by 2 bases, with 10 bases between. From germline, CDR1 is SGHTA and CDR2 FQGTGA.

This chain links TRBV5-1 with TRBJ2-5; possibly TRBD2 for D (6 bases). Trimming left V 1 base short and J 4 bases short, with 17 bases between. CDR1 and CDR2 (germline): SGHRS, YFSETQ. This CDR3 is 16 amino acids long. CDR3 loop: CASSLKAGGDVETQYF. Here the CDR3 DNA reads TGCGCCAGCAGCTTGAAAGCAGGAGGGGATGTAGAGACCCAGTACTTC.

This clone was recorded once. The chain combines TRBV10-2 with TRBJ1-1, with D uncertain. Germline V CDR1 and CDR2: WSHSY, SAAADI. This CDR3 has 16 residues. The V end was cut by 4 bases, the J end by 1 base, with 16 bases between. The CDR3 loop is CASSAGIRTSNTEAFF. CDR3 in DNA: TGCGCCAGCAGTGCGGGCATCAGGACTTCGAACACTGAAGCTTTCTTT.

V and J are TRBV18 and TRBJ1-5; 8 nucleotides align to TRBD1. CDR3 length: 14 residues. CDR1 KGHSH and CDR2 LQKENI come from the germline V gene. The J segment lost 4 bases and the V segment lost 3 bases, leaving 2 bases of the junction unmatched. The CDR3 DNA sequence: TGTGCCAGCTCACCGGGACAGGCAAATCAGCCCCAGCATTTT. Amino acid sequence: CASSPGQANQPQHF.